These 8 T cell receptor beta chains originate from one sample sequenced in a study of T cell changes during pregnancy in multiple sclerosis. Using immunoSEQ multiplex PCR, the repertoire was profiled, and TCRdb retains in-frame clones only, with some absent. Of more than 55,000 clones in the sample, around 90% were seen once. The input for sequencing was peripheral blood, taken in the third trimester of pregnancy. These receptors all come from a female donor in good health, enrolled as a control in a pregnancy study.

V and J are TRBV23-1 and TRBJ1-2; D call uncertain. TRBV23-1 is marked as an open reading frame, function uncertain. The CDR3 spans 13 residues. Between the trimmed V and J ends, which lost 6 bases and 7 bases, there was a span of 15 bases. The CDR3 is CASSRVKGGGYTF. CDR3 sequence (DNA): TGCGCCAGCAGCCGGGTAAAGGGAGGTGGCTACACCTTC.

The chain links TRBV7-2 to TRBJ2-3; 7 nucleotides align to TRBD1. This CDR3 has 15 residues. Germline lookup yields CDR1 SGHTA and CDR2 FQGNSA. Trimming took 2 bases from V and 1 from J; bases not matched to a gene: 3. The CDR3 spells CASSLPQGGTDTQYF. The CDR3 DNA follows: TGTGCCAGCAGCTTACCTCAGGGGGGCACAGATACGCAGTATTTT.

The chain carries TRBV7-9 and TRBJ1-2; D might be TRBD1 (5 bases). The CDR3 has 13 amino acids. Germline CDR1 is SEHNR and CDR2 is FQNEAQ (reference sequence). V was clipped by 5 bases and J by 9 bases, with 16 bases between them. The CDR3 loop is CASSPIQGQSYTF. The CDR3 nucleotides read TGTGCCAGCAGCCCTATCCAGGGTCAGAGCTACACCTTC.

The chain employs TRBV27 and TRBJ1-1; D gene unclear. The length of the CDR3 is 17 residues. Germline lookup yields CDR1 MNHEY and CDR2 SMNVEV (reference sequence). V dropped 2 bases and J dropped 0 bases, with 16 bases sitting between them. CDR3 bases: TGTGCCAGCAGTTTAGTTTTTCCGTTCTCAGTGAACACTGAAGCTTTCTTT. This gives the protein CASSLVFPFSVNTEAFF.

This clone was seen just once. The CDR3 is CASSLLELAGGPGPYEQYF. The DNA of the CDR3 is TGTGCCAGCAGTTTATTGGAACTAGCGGGGGGACCAGGCCCCTACGAGCAGTACTTC. The V call is TRBV27, the J call TRBJ2-5; 12 bases fit TRBD2. The assigned J gene may be wrong: the sequence end matches TRBJ2-7 better. The CDR3 consists of 19 residues. Germline CDR1 is MNHEY and CDR2 is SMNVEV (reference sequence).

CDR3 residues: CSVEQGNYGYTF. CDR3 in DNA: TGCAGCGTTGAACAGGGAAACTATGGCTACACCTTC. This chain connects TRBV29-1 to TRBJ1-2, with D possibly being TRBD1 (5 bases). This CDR3 region has 12 residues. V was pared by 2 bases and J by 2 bases, with 6 bases between. Germline values: CDR1 SQVTM, CDR2 ANQGSEA.

A single count supports this clone. The chain employs TRBV5-1 and TRBJ1-2, with 7 bases fitting TRBD1. V lost 0 bases to trimming and J lost 6 bases; unmatched junction nucleotides: 5. CDR1 is SGHRS and CDR2 is YFSETQ in the germline V gene. The CDR3 totals 14 residues. The CDR3 sequence: CASSLGGQNNGYTF. The CDR3 coding sequence is TGCGCCAGCAGCTTGGGGGGACAGAACAATGGCTACACCTTC.

V is TRBV14 and J is TRBJ2-5; 13 bases agree with TRBD2. V lost 4 bases and J lost 5; bases outside the gene matches: 4. CDR1 SGHDN and CDR2 FVKESK come from the germline V gene. The CDR3 contains 15 residues. Here the CDR3 DNA reads TGTGCCAGCAGCCCACTAGCGGGGGGGCCGGAGACCCAGTACTTC. It encodes CASSPLAGGPETQYF.